Sequencing of this T cell receptor beta chain was carried out in a study of Graves' ophthalmopathy and Graves' hyperthyroidism. Overall study results and limits: Detected in blood as well were most expanded thyroid clonotypes with frequency above 0.001.

Turning to this clonotype: Its cognate antigen is unknown.

RNA transcripts served as template for amplifying TCR beta CDR3 sequences. First-round RT-PCR relied on HTBI primers, and a second-round multiplex PCR came next. TCRdb independently ran MiXCR on the multiplex PCR reads; one entry per CDR3 protein. The table has about 620,000 distinct CDR3 sequences, 20% to 25% seen once; the top ten hold approximately 6.9%. CDR3 length: 15 residues. Germline V gene sequence: CDR1 GTSNPN, CDR2 SVGIG (reference sequence). V gave up 4 bases and J gave up 5 bases, with 20 bases separating them. No progression to ophthalmopathy over 18 months defined stable hyperthyroidism. Excluded were patients with other autoimmune diseases, uncontrolled infections, pregnancy or lactation.

This receptor was obtained from a woman between 18 and 30 years old with stable Graves' hyperthyroidism. Some clones in this sample may be carry-over from other donors' samples. V is TRBV30 and J is TRBJ1-1; D uncertain. Sequences were obtained from peripheral blood. The CDR3 spells CAWMHSGGRRTEAFF. The DNA for the CDR3 is TGTGCCTGGATGCATTCAGGCGGGAGGAGGACTGAAGCTTTCTTT.